The 3 T cell receptor beta chains below were found in one sample sequenced in a study of T cell responses to AZD1222 COVID-19 vaccine. Some clones are missing from TCRdb's copy, which holds only in-frame ones; the method was immunoSEQ multiplex PCR. The data contain 110,000 or so clones, roughly 92% of them singletons. Specimen: peripheral blood, collected on day 0 of AZD1222 vaccination. The source of these receptors is an adult in good health.

CDR3 loop: CASSKGGTEAFF. The CDR3 nucleotides read TGTGCCAGCAGTAAAGGCGGCACTGAAGCTTTCTTT. This chain joins TRBV27 and TRBJ1-1, with D unclear. Trimming took 5 bases from V and 4 from J, leaving 8 bases between them. The CDR3 extends over 12 amino acids. The germline gives CDR1 MNHEY, CDR2 SMNVEV (reference sequence).

The chain joins TRBV10-3 to TRBJ2-2; TRBD2 agrees at 11 bases. In germline, CDR1 is ENHRY, CDR2 SYGVKD. This CDR3 is 15 amino acids long. V was pared by 10 bases and J by 4 bases, with 8 bases of the junction left unmatched. The CDR3 nucleotides are TGTGCCACCGGGGGACTAGCGGCTACCACCGGGGAGCTGTTTTTT. Protein sequence: CATGGLAATTGELFF.

The rearrangement uses TRBV4-3 and TRBJ2-1; the D is unclear. CDR3 length: 15 residues. Trimming stripped 1 base from V and 0 bases from J, with 7 bases between. The V gene's germline CDR1 is LGHNA and CDR2 YSLEER. The CDR3 spells CASSQVPSSYNEQFF. CDR3 DNA sequence: TGCGCCAGCAGCCAAGTACCGAGCTCCTACAATGAGCAGTTCTTC.